A single sample gave rise to the 20 T cell receptor beta chains below, sequenced in a study of shared clonotypes between healthy human individuals. Method: immunoSEQ multiplex PCR; TCRdb's copy keeps in-frame clones and lacks some. The profile covers 2 million to 2.5 million clones, with 95% appearing a single time and about 0.13% taken by the ten largest. The sequencing sample was made of naive CD4+ T cells sorted from blood. Subset denoted: CD45RA+ positively selected. Receptors originate from a man aged 18-30 years in good health.

For the CDR3, the DNA is TGTGCCAGCAGTGATATCCCAGAGTTCAGCTCCTACGAGCAGTACTTC. The encoded protein is CASSDIPEFSSYEQYF. The chain couples TRBV2 to TRBJ2-7; D remains ambiguous. In germline, CDR1 is SNHLY, CDR2 FYNNEI. V was pared by 3 bases and J by 0 bases, with 15 bases between. The CDR3 has 16 residues.

V and J are TRBV5-1 and TRBJ2-5; a weak D match, TRBD2 (5 bases). Deletions cut 4 bases from V and 4 bases from J, with 17 bases between. Germline lookup yields CDR1 SGHRS and CDR2 YFSETQ. This CDR3 is built from 15 residues. CDR3 coding DNA: TGCGCCAGCAGCCCTCAGGCCGGGGTTGGAGAGACCCAGTACTTC. Translation: CASSPQAGVGETQYF.

J is TRBJ1-6 and V is TRBV2; D is possibly TRBD1 (5 bases). Germline values: CDR1 SNHLY, CDR2 FYNNEI. The CDR3 extends over 13 amino acids. Trimming cost V 6 bases and J 9 bases, with 12 bases left between them. The CDR3: CASRGEFRSPLHF. CDR3 sequence (DNA): TGTGCCAGCAGGGGGGAGTTTCGTTCACCCCTCCACTTT.

The genes are TRBV30 and TRBJ1-3, with D tentatively TRBD1 (5 bases). V was pared by 4 bases and J by 4 bases, with 20 bases between. The germline V gene has CDR1 GTSNPN and CDR2 SVGIG (reference sequence). The CDR3 extends over 16 amino acids. The CDR3 region is CAWTRSVAGTGNTIYF. DNA for the CDR3: TGTGCCTGGACTAGAAGTGTTGCCGGGACGGGAAACACCATATATTTT. Using reference TRBV30 and TRBJ1-3 for the parts outside the CDR3, the full variable domain is SQTIHQWPATLVQPVGSPLSLECTVEGTSNPNLYWYRQAAGRGLQLLFYSVGIGQISSEVPQNLSASRPQDRQFILSSKKLLLSDSGFYLCAWTRSVAGTGNTIYFGEGSWLTVV.

V is TRBV4-2 and J is TRBJ2-2; D ambiguous. CDR3 length equals 16 residues. Germline lookup yields CDR1 LGHNA and CDR2 YNFKEQ. V dropped 0 bases and J dropped 0 bases, with 8 bases sitting between them. CDR3 in DNA: TGTGCCAGCAGCCAAGATCTCTCGGCGAACACCGGGGAGCTGTTTTTT. This sequence encodes CASSQDLSANTGELFF.

V and J are TRBV19 and TRBJ2-3, with TRBD1 matching over 8 bases. This CDR3 has 15 amino acids. Trimming removed 4 bases from V and 2 bases from J; junction bases left unmatched: 5. Germline CDR1 is LNHDA and CDR2 is SQIVND (reference sequence). In DNA, the CDR3 is TGTGCCAGTAGTACGCGGACAGGGACCACAGATACGCAGTATTTT. Its translation: CASSTRTGTTDTQYF.

The chain couples TRBV2 to TRBJ2-6, with D possibly being TRBD2 (5 bases). The CDR3 has 15 amino acids. Trimming removed 7 bases from V and 0 bases from J, with 10 bases in between. CDR1 is SNHLY, CDR2 FYNNEI, per germline. CDR3 sequence: CASIPGSSGANVLTF. CDR3 sequence (DNA): TGTGCCAGCATTCCGGGGAGCTCTGGGGCCAACGTCCTGACTTTC.

The chain uses TRBV5-1 and TRBJ2-7; 9 nucleotides line up with TRBD1. This CDR3 contains 15 residues. V was pared by 4 bases and J by 5 bases, with 10 bases of the junction left unmatched. Per germline, CDR1 SGHRS and CDR2 YFSETQ. The CDR3 nucleotides read TGCGCCAGCAGCCTGGCTCCGGGACAGGGCAACGAGCAGTACTTC. Its protein is CASSLAPGQGNEQYF.

The chain carries TRBV11-2 and TRBJ2-3, with D possibly matching TRBD2 (6 bases). V was shortened by 6 bases and J by 8 bases, with 15 bases between the two germline ends. Germline loops: CDR1 SGHAT, CDR2 FQNNGV. The CDR3 is 13 amino acids. The CDR3 protein is CASSTRPGGTQYF. CDR3 coding DNA: TGTGCCAGCAGTACCCGACCCGGGGGTACGCAGTATTTT. Filled out from reference TRBV11-2 and TRBJ2-3, the complete variable domain reads EAGVAQSPRYKIIEKRQSVAFWCNPISGHATLYWYQQILGQGPKLLIQFQNNGVVDDSQLPKDRFSAERLKGVDSTLKIQPAKLEDSAVYLCASSTRPGGTQYFGPGTRLTVL.

This clone appeared once. CDR3 amino acids: CASSSAGGPNTEAFF. CDR3 sequence (DNA): TGTGCCAGCAGCTCCGCGGGCGGACCAAACACTGAAGCTTTCTTT. The V call is TRBV11-2, the J call TRBJ1-1; no clear D gene. Germline V lookup: CDR1 SGHAT, CDR2 FQNNGV. There are 15 residues in the CDR3. V was pared by 4 bases and J by 2 bases, with 14 bases between.

V and J are TRBV6-1 and TRBJ1-5; D remains ambiguous. CDR3 length: 14 amino acids. Trimming removed 2 bases from V and 3 bases from J, with 8 bases in between. Germline-derived CDR1 and CDR2 are MNHNS and SASEGT. The CDR3, as DNA: TGTGCCAGCAGTGAAACGACCCTCAATCAGCCCCAGCATTTT. Encoded protein: CASSETTLNQPQHF.

The rearrangement joins TRBV27 to TRBJ2-4, with 7 bases identical to TRBD1. Germline V gives CDR1 MNHEY, CDR2 SMNVEV (reference sequence). V lost 5 bases and J lost 0; bases outside the gene matches: 16. CDR3 length: 19 amino acids. Here the CDR3 DNA reads TGTGCCAGCAGTGTACAACCAGGGGGAGCGAAGGGAGCCAAAAACATTCAGTACTTC. Amino acid sequence: CASSVQPGGAKGAKNIQYF.

The V call is TRBV11-2, the J call TRBJ2-7; D uncertain. The V gene lost 4 bases and the J gene lost 9 bases, with 13 bases spanning the gap. Per the germline V gene, CDR1 is SGHAT and CDR2 is FQNNGV. The CDR3 contains 12 residues. The CDR3 coding sequence is TGTGCCAGCAGCTCGCCCCTTCGCGTGCAGTACTTC. It translates to CASSSPLRVQYF.

The chain carries TRBV6-1 and TRBJ1-6; D is uncertain. Deletions cut 3 bases from V and 9 bases from J, with 12 bases between. This CDR3 has 14 residues. The germline CDR1 and CDR2 sequences are MNHNS and SASEGT. CDR3 in DNA: TGTGCCAGCAGTGAGGGTGGTATCGGTTCACCCCTCCACTTT. It yields the protein CASSEGGIGSPLHF.

The chain joins TRBV6-5 to TRBJ1-2; D unclear. Germline V gene data show CDR1 as MNHEY and CDR2 as SVGAGI. The CDR3 length is 14 residues. V gave up 9 bases and J gave up 0 bases, with 14 bases separating them. CDR3 region: CASGHSLPNYGYTF. The CDR3 nucleotides read TGTGCCAGTGGGCATTCACTTCCTAACTATGGCTACACCTTC.

V usage is TRBV2 and J usage is TRBJ2-5; 10 nucleotides agree with TRBD1. CDR1 and CDR2 (germline): SNHLY, FYNNEI. The CDR3 is 14 residues long. V gave up 6 bases and J gave up 5 bases; unmatched junction bases: 6. The CDR3 loop reads CASSRQGARETQYF. For the CDR3, the DNA is TGTGCCAGCAGCCGACAGGGGGCGCGGGAGACCCAGTACTTC.

The V gene is TRBV4-1, the J gene TRBJ2-1, with a weak D call TRBD2 (6 bases). CDR3 length equals 14 residues. Germline V lookup: CDR1 MGHRA, CDR2 YSYEKL. V was clipped by 1 base and J by 12 bases, with 16 bases between them. The CDR3 region has the DNA TGCGCCAGCAGCCAAGTCACGCGGGACCCGGGGCAGTTCTTC. It specifies CASSQVTRDPGQFF.

CDR3 sequence: CASSLNWGSDTEAFF. CDR3 coding DNA: TGTGCCAGCAGCTTAAATTGGGGGTCAGATACTGAAGCTTTCTTT. This chain connects TRBV7-3 to TRBJ1-1; a possible D gene is TRBD1 (5 bases). The CDR3 consists of 15 residues. From germline, CDR1 is SGHTA and CDR2 FQGTGA. Deletions cut 1 base from V and 5 bases from J, with 14 bases between.

V usage is TRBV7-9 and J usage is TRBJ2-1; 7 bases match TRBD1. From germline, CDR1 is SEHNR and CDR2 FQNEAQ (reference sequence). The CDR3 is 15 amino acids. Trimming cost V 4 bases and J 7 bases; bases outside gene matches: 10. Here the CDR3 DNA reads TGTGCCAGCAGCTCCTCCGGGACAGCTCGAAATGAGCAGTTCTTC. Amino acids: CASSSSGTARNEQFF.

V usage is TRBV5-4 and J usage is TRBJ2-5; D ambiguous. The CDR3 consists of 13 residues. V gave up 2 bases and J gave up 8 bases, with 13 bases separating them. Germline V gives CDR1 SGHNT, CDR2 YYREEE (reference sequence). The CDR3 DNA sequence: TGTGCCAGCAGCTTCGTCGCCTTAGACACCCAGTACTTC. Protein: CASSFVALDTQYF.